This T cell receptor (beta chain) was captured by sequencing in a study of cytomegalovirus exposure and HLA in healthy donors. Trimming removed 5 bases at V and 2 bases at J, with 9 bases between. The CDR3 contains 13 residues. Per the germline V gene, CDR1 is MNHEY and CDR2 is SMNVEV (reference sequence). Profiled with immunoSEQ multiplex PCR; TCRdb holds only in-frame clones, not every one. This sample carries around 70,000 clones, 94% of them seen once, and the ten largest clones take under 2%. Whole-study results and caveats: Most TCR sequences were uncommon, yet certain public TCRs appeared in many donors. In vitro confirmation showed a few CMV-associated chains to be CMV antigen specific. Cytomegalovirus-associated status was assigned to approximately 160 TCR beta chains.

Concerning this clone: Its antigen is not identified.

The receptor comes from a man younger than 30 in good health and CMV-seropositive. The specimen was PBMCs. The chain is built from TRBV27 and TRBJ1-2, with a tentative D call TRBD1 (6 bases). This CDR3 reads CASSPGQNYGYTF. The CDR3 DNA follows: TGTGCCAGCAGTCCCGGACAGAACTATGGCTACACCTTC.